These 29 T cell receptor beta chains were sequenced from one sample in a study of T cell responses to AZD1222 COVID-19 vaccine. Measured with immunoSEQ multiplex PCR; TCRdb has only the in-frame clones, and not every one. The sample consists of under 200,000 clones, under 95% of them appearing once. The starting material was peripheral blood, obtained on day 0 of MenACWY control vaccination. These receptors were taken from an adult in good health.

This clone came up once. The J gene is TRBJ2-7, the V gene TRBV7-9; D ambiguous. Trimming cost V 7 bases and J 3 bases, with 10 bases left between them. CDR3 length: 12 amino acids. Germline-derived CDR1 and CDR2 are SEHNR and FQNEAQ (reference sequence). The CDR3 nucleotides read TGTGCCAGCACCTTGGACCTCTACGAGCAGTACTTC. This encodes CASTLDLYEQYF.

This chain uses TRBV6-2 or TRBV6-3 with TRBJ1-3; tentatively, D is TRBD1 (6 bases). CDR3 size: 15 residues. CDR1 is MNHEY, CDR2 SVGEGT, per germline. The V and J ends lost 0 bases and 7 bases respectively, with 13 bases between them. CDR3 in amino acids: CASSYSTGRWNTIYF. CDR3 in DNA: TGTGCCAGCAGTTACTCTACAGGGCGGTGGAACACCATATATTTT.

The CDR3 region has the DNA TGTGCCAGCAGCCAGACTAATTCACCCCTCCACTTT. It codes for CASSQTNSPLHF. This chain uses TRBV3-1 (or the pseudogene TRBV3-2) with TRBJ1-6, with no clear D. The V end lost 3 bases, the J end lost 6 bases, and 3 bases lay between the germline ends. The CDR3 has 12 residues. Germline V lookup: CDR1 LGHDT, CDR2 YNNKEL (reference sequence).

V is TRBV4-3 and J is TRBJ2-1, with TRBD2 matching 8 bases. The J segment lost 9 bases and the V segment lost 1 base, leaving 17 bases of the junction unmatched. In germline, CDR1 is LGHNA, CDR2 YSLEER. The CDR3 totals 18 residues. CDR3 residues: CASSQVVGGRSDGGEQFF. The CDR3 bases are TGCGCCAGCAGCCAAGTGGTCGGCGGGAGGTCAGACGGCGGTGAGCAGTTCTTC.

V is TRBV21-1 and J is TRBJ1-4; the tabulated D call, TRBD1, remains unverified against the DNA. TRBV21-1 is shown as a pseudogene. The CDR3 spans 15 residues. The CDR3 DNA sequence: TGTGCCAGCAGCGGTAGACAGGGGACTAATGAAAAACTGTTTTTT. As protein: CASSGRQGTNEKLFF.

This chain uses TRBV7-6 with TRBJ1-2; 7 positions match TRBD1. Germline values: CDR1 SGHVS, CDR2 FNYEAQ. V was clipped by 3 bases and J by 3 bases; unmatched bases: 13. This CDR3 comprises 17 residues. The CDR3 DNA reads TGTGCCAGCAGCTTTTCCTGGAAGACAGGGATGGACTATGGCTACACCTTC. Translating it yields CASSFSWKTGMDYGYTF.

The CDR3 DNA reads as TGTGCCAGCAGTTTAAATTCTTACTATGGCTACACCTTC. Residues: CASSLNSYYGYTF. This chain connects TRBV28 to TRBJ1-2; D not resolved. The V gene lost 2 bases and the J gene lost 3 bases, with 7 bases spanning the gap. Germline assignment: CDR1 MDHEN and CDR2 SYDVKM. There are 13 residues in the CDR3.

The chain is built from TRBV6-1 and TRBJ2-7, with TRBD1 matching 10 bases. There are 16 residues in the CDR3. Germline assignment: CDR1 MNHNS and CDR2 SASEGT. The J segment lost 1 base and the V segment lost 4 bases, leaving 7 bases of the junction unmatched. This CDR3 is CASSGKTGGRSYEQYF. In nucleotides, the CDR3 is TGTGCCAGCAGTGGAAAGACAGGGGGCAGGTCCTACGAGCAGTACTTC.

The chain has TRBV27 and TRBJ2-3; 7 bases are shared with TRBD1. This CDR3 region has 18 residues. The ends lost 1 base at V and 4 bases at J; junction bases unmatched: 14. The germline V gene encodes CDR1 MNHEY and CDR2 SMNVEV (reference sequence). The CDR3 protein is CASSLFRQGELFADTQYF. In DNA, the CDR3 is TGTGCCAGCAGTTTATTCCGCCAGGGGGAGTTGTTCGCAGATACGCAGTATTTT.

CDR3 DNA sequence: TGTGCCAGCAGTTATCTACAGAGCTCCCAAGAGACCCAGTACTTC. It yields the protein CASSYLQSSQETQYF. This chain uses TRBV6-2 or TRBV6-3 with TRBJ2-5; D is unclear. CDR1 is MNHEY, CDR2 SVGEGT, per germline. V was clipped by 3 bases and J by 1 base, with 12 bases between them. The CDR3 runs to 15 residues.

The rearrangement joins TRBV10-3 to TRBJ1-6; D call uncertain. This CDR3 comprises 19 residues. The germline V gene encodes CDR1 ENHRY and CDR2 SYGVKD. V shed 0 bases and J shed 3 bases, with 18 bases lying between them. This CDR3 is CAISESAQFVGNYNSPLHF. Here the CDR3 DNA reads TGTGCCATCAGTGAGTCTGCGCAGTTTGTAGGGAACTATAATTCACCCCTCCACTTT.

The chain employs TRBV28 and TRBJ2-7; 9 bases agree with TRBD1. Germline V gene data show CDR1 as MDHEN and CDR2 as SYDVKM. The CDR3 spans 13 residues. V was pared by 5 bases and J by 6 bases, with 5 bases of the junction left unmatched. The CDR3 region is CASSPGTGFEQYF. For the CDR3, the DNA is TGTGCCAGCAGTCCCGGGACAGGGTTCGAGCAGTACTTC.

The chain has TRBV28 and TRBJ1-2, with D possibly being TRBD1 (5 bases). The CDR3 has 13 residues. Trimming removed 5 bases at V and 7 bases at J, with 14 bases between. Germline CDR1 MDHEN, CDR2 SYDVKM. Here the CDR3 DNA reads TGTGCCAGCAGTCCCGGGACGGCGGGTGGCTACACCTTC. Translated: CASSPGTAGGYTF.

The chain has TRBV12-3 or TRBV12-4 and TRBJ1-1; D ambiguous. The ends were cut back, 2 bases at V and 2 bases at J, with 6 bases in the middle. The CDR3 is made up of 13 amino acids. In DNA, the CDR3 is TGTGCCAGCAGTTTATCCTATAACACTGAAGCTTTCTTT. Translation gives CASSLSYNTEAFF.

The CDR3: CASSSIQHPGQGNTEAFF. The CDR3 coding sequence is TGTGCCAGTAGTTCCATTCAGCACCCGGGACAGGGAAACACTGAAGCTTTCTTT. The chain recombines TRBV19 with TRBJ1-1, with 9 bases matching TRBD1. V shed 5 bases and J 2 bases; nucleotides not matched to a gene: 15. The CDR3 totals 18 residues. Germline V gene data show CDR1 as LNHDA and CDR2 as SQIVND (reference sequence). The full variable domain, with the rest looked up from reference TRBV19 and TRBJ1-1, is DGGITQSPKYLFRKEGQNVTLSCEQNLNHDAMYWYRQDPGQGLRLIYYSQIVNDFQKGDIAEGYSVSREKKESFPLTVTSAQKNPTAFYLCASSSIQHPGQGNTEAFFGQGTRLTVV.

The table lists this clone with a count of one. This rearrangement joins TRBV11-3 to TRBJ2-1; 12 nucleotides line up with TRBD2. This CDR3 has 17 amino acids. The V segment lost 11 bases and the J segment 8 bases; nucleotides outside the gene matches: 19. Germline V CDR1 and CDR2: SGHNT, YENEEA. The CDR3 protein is CAVGTTSGRRGGDEQFF. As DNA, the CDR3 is TGTGCCGTCGGAACCACTAGCGGGAGGAGAGGTGGCGATGAGCAGTTCTTC.

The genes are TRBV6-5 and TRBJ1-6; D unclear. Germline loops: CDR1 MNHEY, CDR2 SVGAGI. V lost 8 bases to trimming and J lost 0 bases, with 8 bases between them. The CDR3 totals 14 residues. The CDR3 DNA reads TGTGCCAGCGCCAGGAGCTCCTATAATTCACCCCTCCACTTT. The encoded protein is CASARSSYNSPLHF.

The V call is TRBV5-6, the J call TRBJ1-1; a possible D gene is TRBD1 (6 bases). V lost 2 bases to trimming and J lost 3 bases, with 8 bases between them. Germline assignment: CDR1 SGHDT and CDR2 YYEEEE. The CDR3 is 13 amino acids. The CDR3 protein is CASSLKGDTEAFF. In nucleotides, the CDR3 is TGTGCCAGCAGCTTAAAGGGGGACACTGAAGCTTTCTTT.

CDR3 region: CASSRFNKEQYF. The CDR3 bases are TGTGCCAGCAGCCGATTCAATAAGGAGCAGTACTTC. The gene calls are TRBV11-3 and TRBJ2-7; D remains unclear. CDR1 and CDR2 from the germline V gene are SGHNT and YENEEA. The V end was cut by 5 bases, the J end by 7 bases, with 12 bases between. The CDR3 loop spans 12 amino acids.

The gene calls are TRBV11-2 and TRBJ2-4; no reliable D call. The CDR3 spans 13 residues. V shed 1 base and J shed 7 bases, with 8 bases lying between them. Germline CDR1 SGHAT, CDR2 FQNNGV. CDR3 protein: CASSLGPRNIQYF. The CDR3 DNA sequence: TGTGCCAGCAGCTTAGGCCCCAGGAACATTCAGTACTTC.

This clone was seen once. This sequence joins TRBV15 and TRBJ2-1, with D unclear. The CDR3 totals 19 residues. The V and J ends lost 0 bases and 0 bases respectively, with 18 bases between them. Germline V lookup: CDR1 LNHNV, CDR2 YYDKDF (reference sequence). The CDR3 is CATSRDARPSKNSYNEQFF. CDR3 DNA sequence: TGTGCCACCAGCAGAGATGCTAGACCATCGAAAAACTCCTACAATGAGCAGTTCTTC. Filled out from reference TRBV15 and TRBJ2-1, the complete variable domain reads DAMVIQNPRYQVTQFGKPVTLSCSQTLNHNVMYWYQQKSSQAPKLLFHYYDKDFNNEADTPDNFQSRRPNTSFCFLDIRSPGLGDTAMYLCATSRDARPSKNSYNEQFFGPGTRLTVL.

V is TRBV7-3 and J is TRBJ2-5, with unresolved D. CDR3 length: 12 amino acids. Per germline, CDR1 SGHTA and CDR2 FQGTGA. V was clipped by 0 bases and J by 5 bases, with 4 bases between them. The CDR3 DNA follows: TGTGCCAGCAGCTTAACCCCCGAGACCCAGTACTTC. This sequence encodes CASSLTPETQYF.

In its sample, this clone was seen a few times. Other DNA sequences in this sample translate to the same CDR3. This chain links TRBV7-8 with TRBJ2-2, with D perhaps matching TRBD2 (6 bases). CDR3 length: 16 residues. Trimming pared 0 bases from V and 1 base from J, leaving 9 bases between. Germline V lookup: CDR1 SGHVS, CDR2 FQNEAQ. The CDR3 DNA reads TGTGCCAGCAGCTTAGCGGAGGGAGGGAACACCGGGGAGCTGTTTTTT. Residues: CASSLAEGGNTGELFF.

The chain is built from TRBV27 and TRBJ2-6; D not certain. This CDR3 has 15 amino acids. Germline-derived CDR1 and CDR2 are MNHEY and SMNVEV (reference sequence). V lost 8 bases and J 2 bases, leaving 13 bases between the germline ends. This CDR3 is CASATWETGANVLTF. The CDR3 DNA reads TGTGCCAGCGCCACGTGGGAAACTGGGGCCAACGTCCTGACTTTC.

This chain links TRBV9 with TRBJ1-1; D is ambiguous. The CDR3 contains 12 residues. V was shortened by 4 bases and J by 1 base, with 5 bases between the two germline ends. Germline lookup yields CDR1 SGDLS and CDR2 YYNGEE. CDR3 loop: CASSSGNTEAFF. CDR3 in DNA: TGTGCCAGCAGCTCAGGGAACACTGAAGCTTTCTTT. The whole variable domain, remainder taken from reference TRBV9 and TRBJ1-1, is DSGVTQTPKHLITATGQRVTLRCSPRSGDLSVYWYQQSLDQGLQFLIQYYNGEERAKGNILERFSAQQFPDLHSELNLSSLELGDSALYFCASSSGNTEAFFGQGTRLTVV.

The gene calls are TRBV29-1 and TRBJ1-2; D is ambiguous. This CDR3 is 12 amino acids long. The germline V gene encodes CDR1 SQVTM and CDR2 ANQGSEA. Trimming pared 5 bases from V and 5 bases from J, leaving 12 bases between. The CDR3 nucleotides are TGCAGCGTTAGGCAGAGCGAATATGGCTACACCTTC. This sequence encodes CSVRQSEYGYTF.

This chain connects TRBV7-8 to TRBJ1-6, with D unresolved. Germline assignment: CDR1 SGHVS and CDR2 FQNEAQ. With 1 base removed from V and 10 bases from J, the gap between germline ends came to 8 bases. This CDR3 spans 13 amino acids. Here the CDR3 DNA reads TGTGCCAGCAGCTTAGGTCCGTCATCACCCCTCCACTTT. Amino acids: CASSLGPSSPLHF.

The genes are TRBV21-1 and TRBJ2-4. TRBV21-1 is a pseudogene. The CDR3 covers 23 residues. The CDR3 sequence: CASSKGAGLPDRRVSLAKNIQYF. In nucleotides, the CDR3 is TGTGCCAGCAGCAAAGGGGCCGGATTACCAGACAGGAGGGTTTCCCTAGCCAAAAACATTCAGTACTTC.

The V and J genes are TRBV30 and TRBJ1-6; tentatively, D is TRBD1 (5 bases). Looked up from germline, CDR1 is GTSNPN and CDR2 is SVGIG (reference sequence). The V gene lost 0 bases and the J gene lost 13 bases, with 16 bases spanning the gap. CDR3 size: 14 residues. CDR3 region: CAWSVGAGLSPLHF. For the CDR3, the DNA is TGTGCCTGGAGTGTAGGGGCAGGTCTGTCTCCCCTCCACTTT.